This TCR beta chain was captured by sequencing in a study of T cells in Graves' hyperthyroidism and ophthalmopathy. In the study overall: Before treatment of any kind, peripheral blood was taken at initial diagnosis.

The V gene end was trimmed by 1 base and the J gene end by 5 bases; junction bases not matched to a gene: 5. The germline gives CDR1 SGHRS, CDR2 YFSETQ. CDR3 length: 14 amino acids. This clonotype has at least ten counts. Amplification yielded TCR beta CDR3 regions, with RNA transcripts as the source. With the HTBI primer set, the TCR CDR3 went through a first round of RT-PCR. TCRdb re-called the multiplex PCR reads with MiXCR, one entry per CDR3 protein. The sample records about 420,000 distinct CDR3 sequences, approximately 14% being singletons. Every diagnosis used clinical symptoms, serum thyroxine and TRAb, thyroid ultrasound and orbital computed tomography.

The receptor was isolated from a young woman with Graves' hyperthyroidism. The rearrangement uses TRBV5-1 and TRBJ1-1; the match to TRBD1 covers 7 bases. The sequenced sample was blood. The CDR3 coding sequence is TGCGCCAGCAGCTTGCGAGGGGGCGAAACTGAAGCTTTCTTT. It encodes CASSLRGGETEAFF.